Included here is one T cell receptor (beta chain) sequence, with context. Categorization into cohorts depended on clinical history that participants reported. The data derive from a study of blood T cell repertoires in COVID-19. Study at large: Collection of acute and convalescent COVID-19 samples took place in the United States, Italy and Spain.

Produced via immunoSEQ multiplex PCR; TCRdb's table is partial and in-frame only. This repertoire shows around 230,000 clones, 75% to 90% found once; its top ten account for less than 4.5%. CDR1 and CDR2 (germline): WSHSY, SAAADI. The CDR3 runs to 16 residues. The V and J ends lost 9 bases and 7 bases, in that order; junction bases with no gene match: 14. The receptor's source is a woman aged 40 to 50 with acute COVID-19. The gene calls are TRBV10-2 and TRBJ2-1; 11 nucleotides align to TRBD2. Specimen: PBMCs or T cells enriched from blood (not recorded which). The CDR3 region has the DNA TGCGCCAGTTCCCAAATCCCTAGCGGGGGGATGAATGAGCAGTTCTTC. Its protein product is CASSQIPSGGMNEQFF.